This TCR beta chain was recorded in a study of cytomegalovirus exposure and HLA in healthy donors. Study-wide results and caveats: In vitro testing confirmed a few CMV-associated chains as specific for CMV antigens. There were some public TCRs occurring in many donors, but most TCR sequences were rare.

V gave up 4 bases and J gave up 4 bases; unmatched junction bases: 9. The length of the CDR3 is 15 residues. Germline V gene data show CDR1 as MNHEY and CDR2 as SVGAGI. Data came from immunoSEQ multiplex PCR; TCRdb stores just in-frame clones and leaves some out. The sample lists more than 250,000 clones; about nine tenths were seen once. The sample holds a few counts of this clone. Its antigen is not known. The donors were in the roughly 130-subject validation cohort; that cohort was separate from the roughly 730-subject first cohort. Sequencing was done on a sample of PBMCs. The chain is built from TRBV6-5 and TRBJ2-7; 8 bases fit TRBD1. This clonotype was sampled from a woman aged 18-30 years in good health and CMV-seronegative. As DNA, the CDR3 is TGTGCCAGCAGTTCCCACGGACAGGGAAAGTACGAGCAGTACTTC. Amino acid sequence: CASSSHGQGKYEQYF.